Below, 27 T cell receptor beta chains from the same sample are listed, as sequenced in a study of blood T cell repertoires in COVID-19. Repertoires were generated with immunoSEQ multiplex PCR, while TCRdb's copy carries only in-frame clones and drops some. The repertoire includes approximately 200,000 clones, more than 80% of them detected once, and roughly 3.7% sits in the top ten. Sequencing used PBMCs or T cells enriched from blood (not recorded which). All receptors come from a woman under 30 in a cohort exposed to, infected with or recovered from COVID-19 (not recorded which).

The V and J genes are TRBV29-1 and TRBJ2-3; 7 bases agree with TRBD1. V lost 7 bases and J lost 4; bases outside the gene matches: 14. Germline CDR1 reads SQVTM; CDR2 reads ANQGSEA. The CDR3 spans 15 residues. The CDR3 DNA is TGCAGCGCGTCACCTGGGGACAGCCGCGCAGATACGCAGTATTTT. Its protein is CSASPGDSRADTQYF.

The chain carries TRBV6-5 and TRBJ2-1; TRBD1 matches 8 bases. V was clipped by 5 bases and J by 6 bases; unmatched bases: 6. The CDR3 loop spans 14 amino acids. The germline V gene encodes CDR1 MNHEY and CDR2 SVGAGI. CDR3 DNA: TGTGCCAGCAGTCCTCCGACAGGGGTCAATGAGCAGTTCTTC. Amino acid sequence: CASSPPTGVNEQFF.

The gene calls are TRBV2 and TRBJ1-1; 8 positions match TRBD1. The V gene's germline CDR1 is SNHLY and CDR2 FYNNEI. The CDR3 contains 14 residues. The V and J ends lost 4 bases and 1 base, in that order; junction bases with no gene match: 2. This chain's CDR3 is CASSGTGWNTEAFF. CDR3 DNA: TGTGCCAGCAGTGGGACAGGGTGGAACACTGAAGCTTTCTTT.

The rearrangement joins TRBV5-6 to TRBJ1-5; D uncertain. V shed 4 bases and J shed 0 bases, with 11 bases lying between them. The germline V gene encodes CDR1 SGHDT and CDR2 YYEEEE. The CDR3 is 15 amino acids. CDR3 bases: TGTGCCAGCAGCCCGGGTTCCGGTAGCAATCAGCCCCAGCATTTT. Translation gives CASSPGSGSNQPQHF.

The V gene is TRBV29-1, the J gene TRBJ2-1, with D possibly being TRBD2 (5 bases). The V end lost 3 bases, the J end lost 0 bases, and 6 bases lay between the germline ends. The CDR3 contains 13 residues. From germline, CDR1 is SQVTM and CDR2 ANQGSEA. Written as DNA, the CDR3 is TGCAGCGTTGACAGCGGCTCCTACAATGAGCAGTTCTTC. This encodes CSVDSGSYNEQFF.

The chain employs TRBV3-1 (or the pseudogene TRBV3-2) and TRBJ1-1; 9 nucleotides agree with TRBD1. Trimming removed 3 bases from V and 10 bases from J; junction bases left unmatched: 6. The CDR3 covers 13 residues. CDR1 is LGHDT and CDR2 is YNNKEL in the germline V gene (reference sequence). The CDR3 DNA reads TGTGCCAGCAGCCATGGACAGGGGATTGGAGCTTTCTTT. This translates into CASSHGQGIGAFF.

The rearrangement links TRBV5-6 to TRBJ2-7, with 8 bases fitting TRBD2. The ends lost 4 bases at V and 2 bases at J; junction bases unmatched: 20. The CDR3 is 19 residues long. CDR1 and CDR2 (germline): SGHDT, YYEEEE. The CDR3 sequence is CASSPWSLAGAAFAYEQYF. CDR3 sequence (DNA): TGTGCCAGCAGCCCCTGGAGTCTAGCGGGTGCCGCCTTCGCCTACGAGCAGTACTTC.

The V and J genes are TRBV7-2 and TRBJ2-1; tentative D call: TRBD2 (5 bases). The germline CDR1 and CDR2 sequences are SGHTA and FQGNSA. The CDR3 is made up of 17 amino acids. V lost 5 bases, J lost 7 bases, and 24 bases lay in between. As DNA, the CDR3 is TGTGCCAGCAGCCCACGTCCGGGGTCTCTTGGGTCTAATGAGCAGTTCTTC. Its protein product is CASSPRPGSLGSNEQFF.

In nucleotides, the CDR3 is TGTGCCATCAGTGAATCTACAGGGAAGGAGACCCAGTACTTC. Protein: CAISESTGKETQYF. The chain links TRBV10-3 to TRBJ2-5, with a weak D call TRBD1 (6 bases). CDR1 is ENHRY, CDR2 SYGVKD, per germline. The V end lost 3 bases, the J end lost 5 bases, and 13 bases lay between the germline ends. This CDR3 is built from 14 residues.

The J gene is TRBJ1-6, the V gene TRBV13; D may be TRBD1 (6 bases). This CDR3 has 14 residues. V lost 5 bases to trimming and J lost 4 bases, with 9 bases between them. Per the germline V gene, CDR1 is PRHDT and CDR2 is FYEKMQ (reference sequence). The CDR3 DNA follows: TGTGCCAGCAGCACCGGGACATATAATTCACCCCTCCACTTT. This codes for CASSTGTYNSPLHF.

CDR3 region: CSAGGAPNTEAFF. In nucleotides, the CDR3 is TGCAGCGCCGGTGGGGCACCGAACACTGAAGCTTTCTTT. The chain joins TRBV29-1 to TRBJ1-1, with D possibly TRBD1 on 5 matching bases. The ends were cut back, 7 bases at V and 1 base at J, with 13 bases in the middle. Germline loops: CDR1 SQVTM, CDR2 ANQGSEA. The CDR3 totals 13 residues.

The chain employs TRBV2 and TRBJ2-3, with 7 nucleotides matching TRBD2. The V segment lost 4 bases and the J segment 13 bases; nucleotides outside the gene matches: 17. Germline lookup yields CDR1 SNHLY and CDR2 FYNNEI. The CDR3 covers 15 residues. This CDR3 is CASSGGWVAGREEYF. In DNA form, the CDR3 reads TGTGCCAGCAGTGGAGGGTGGGTAGCGGGCCGGGAGGAGTATTTT.

V usage is TRBV2 and J usage is TRBJ2-5, with a possible D match to TRBD1 (5 bases). This CDR3 region has 13 residues. Germline loops: CDR1 SNHLY, CDR2 FYNNEI. Deletions cut 5 bases from V and 4 bases from J, with 11 bases between. The CDR3 spells CASSSSGPETQYF. Written as DNA, the CDR3 is TGTGCCAGCAGTTCATCAGGGCCAGAGACCCAGTACTTC.

This clone came up once. The CDR3 coding sequence is TGTGCCAGCAGTCAGGGGGGGACTAGCGGGATGCATGAGCAGTTCTTC. It specifies CASSQGGTSGMHEQFF. The rearrangement uses TRBV5-4 and TRBJ2-1, with 13 bases that match TRBD2. Germline values: CDR1 SGHNT, CDR2 YYREEE (reference sequence). This CDR3 spans 16 amino acids. V dropped 5 bases and J dropped 8; count of bases not matched to a gene: 10.

This clone was counted between two and nine times. The chain combines TRBV10-1 with TRBJ2-7; D gene unclear. This CDR3 spans 15 amino acids. The ends were cut back, 2 bases at V and 4 bases at J, with 15 bases in the middle. Germline lookup yields CDR1 WNHNN and CDR2 SYGVQD (reference sequence). CDR3 nucleotides: TGCGCCAGCAGTGAGGGCCCCTCACGGGTTTACGAGCAGTACTTC. It translates to CASSEGPSRVYEQYF.

V usage is TRBV4-1 and J usage is TRBJ2-1, with 7 bases aligning to TRBD2. This CDR3 region has 16 residues. With 2 bases clipped from V and 2 bases from J, the junction kept 6 bases outside the gene matches. Germline V gene sequence: CDR1 MGHRA, CDR2 YSYEKL. The CDR3 here is CASSQPLAEAYNEQFF. The CDR3, as DNA: TGCGCCAGCAGCCAACCCCTAGCGGAAGCCTACAATGAGCAGTTCTTC.

This clone was detected once. V usage is TRBV29-1 and J usage is TRBJ1-4; maybe TRBD1 (5 bases). This CDR3 has 12 amino acids. Trimming pared 6 bases from V and 5 bases from J, leaving 10 bases between. CDR1 and CDR2 from the germline V gene are SQVTM and ANQGSEA. For the CDR3, the DNA is TGCAGCGTGAGACAGCCAAATGAAAAACTGTTTTTT. As protein: CSVRQPNEKLFF.

The rearrangement joins TRBV2 to TRBJ2-7, with D unclear. CDR3 length equals 15 residues. CDR1 SNHLY and CDR2 FYNNEI come from the germline V gene. V was trimmed by 2 bases and J by 4 bases, leaving 15 bases between them. CDR3 sequence: CASSESLVLGYEQYF. CDR3 DNA: TGTGCCAGCAGTGAATCTCTAGTTTTGGGTTACGAGCAGTACTTC. Drawing the rest from reference TRBV2 and TRBJ2-7, the complete variable domain is EPEVTQTPSHQVTQMGQEVILRCVPISNHLYFYWYRQILGQKVEFLVSFYNNEISEKSEIFDDQFSVERPDGSNFTLKIRSTKLEDSAMYFCASSESLVLGYEQYFGPGTRLTVT.

The gene calls are TRBV3-1 (or the pseudogene TRBV3-2) and TRBJ2-3, with D possibly being TRBD1 (5 bases). The length of the CDR3 is 15 residues. The V end lost 0 bases, the J end lost 0 bases, and 7 bases lay between the germline ends. CDR1 is LGHDT, CDR2 YNNKEL, per germline (reference sequence). DNA of the CDR3: TGTGCCAGCAGCCAAGAAGGGGTTAGCACAGATACGCAGTATTTT. Translated: CASSQEGVSTDTQYF.

J is TRBJ2-7 and V is TRBV5-1; 10 bases agree with TRBD2. This CDR3 is 15 amino acids long. CDR1 and CDR2 from the germline V gene are SGHRS and YFSETQ. V was pared by 4 bases and J by 4 bases, with 8 bases of the junction left unmatched. The chain's CDR3 is CASSRSSGSSYEQYF. CDR3 coding DNA: TGCGCCAGCAGCCGTTCTAGCGGGAGTTCTTACGAGCAGTACTTC.

V usage is TRBV9 and J usage is TRBJ1-2; D may be TRBD1 (6 bases). CDR1 is SGDLS and CDR2 is YYNGEE in the germline V gene. V dropped 3 bases and J dropped 4 bases, with 16 bases sitting between them. The CDR3 is 15 amino acids. The CDR3 DNA reads TGTGCCAGCAGCGCAAACAACAGGGAACTCTATGGCTACACCTTC. Its translation: CASSANNRELYGYTF.

This chain connects TRBV4-2 to TRBJ1-4; weak D call: TRBD1 (6 bases). Germline CDR1 reads LGHNA; CDR2 reads YNFKEQ. This CDR3 is built from 15 residues. V shed 0 bases and J shed 5 bases, with 10 bases lying between them. The CDR3: CASSQDGQLNEKLFF. DNA of the CDR3: TGTGCCAGCAGCCAAGATGGACAGTTGAATGAAAAACTGTTTTTT.

The rearrangement links TRBV14 to TRBJ2-1; 8 nucleotides agree with TRBD1. J gave up 4 bases and V 4 bases, and 3 bases lay outside the gene matches. Germline CDR1 and CDR2: SGHDN and FVKESK. This CDR3 is built from 14 residues. In DNA form, the CDR3 reads TGTGCCAGCAGCCCGGACAGGGCGTACAATGAGCAGTTCTTC. Translation gives CASSPDRAYNEQFF.

This clone was seen just once. The chain joins TRBV11-2 to TRBJ1-4; weak D call: TRBD1 (6 bases). V gave up 1 base and J gave up 8 bases, with 14 bases separating them. Germline loops: CDR1 SGHAT, CDR2 FQNNGV. The length of the CDR3 is 15 residues. The CDR3 here is CASSLVSGGGEKLFF. CDR3 DNA sequence: TGTGCCAGCAGCTTAGTTTCGGGCGGGGGCGAAAAACTGTTTTTT.

The genes are TRBV7-2 and TRBJ2-3; D possibly corresponds to TRBD1 (6 bases). CDR1 and CDR2 from the germline V gene are SGHTA and FQGNSA. This CDR3 spans 15 amino acids. Trimming pared 2 bases from V and 0 bases from J, leaving 9 bases between. For the CDR3, the DNA is TGTGCCAGCAGCTTATTGAGGGGGAGCACAGATACGCAGTATTTT. Amino acids: CASSLLRGSTDTQYF.

V usage is TRBV5-1 and J usage is TRBJ2-1, with 8 positions matching TRBD1. The V segment lost 7 bases and the J segment 4 bases; nucleotides outside the gene matches: 13. CDR3 length: 16 residues. Germline assignment: CDR1 SGHRS and CDR2 YFSETQ. The CDR3 sequence: CASELGPGQAYNEQFF. In DNA, the CDR3 is TGCGCCAGCGAACTAGGTCCGGGACAGGCTTACAATGAGCAGTTCTTC.

The chain recombines TRBV4-1 with TRBJ2-2, with 8 bases identical to TRBD2. The ends lost 2 bases at V and 0 bases at J; junction bases unmatched: 2. This CDR3 has 16 residues. Germline loops: CDR1 MGHRA, CDR2 YSYEKL. The CDR3, as DNA: TGCGCCAGCAGCCAATTAGCGGGGACGAACACCGGGGAGCTGTTTTTT. Encoded protein: CASSQLAGTNTGELFF.